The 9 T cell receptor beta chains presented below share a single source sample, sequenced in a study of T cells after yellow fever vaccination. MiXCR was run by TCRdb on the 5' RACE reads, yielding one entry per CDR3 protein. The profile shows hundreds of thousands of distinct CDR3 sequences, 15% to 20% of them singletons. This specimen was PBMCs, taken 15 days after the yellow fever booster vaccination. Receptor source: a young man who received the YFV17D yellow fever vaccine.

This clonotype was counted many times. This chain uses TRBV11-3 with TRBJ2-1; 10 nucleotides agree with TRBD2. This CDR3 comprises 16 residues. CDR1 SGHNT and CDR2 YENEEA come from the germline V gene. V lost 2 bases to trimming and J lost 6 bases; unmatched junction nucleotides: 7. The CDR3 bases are TGTGCCAGCAGCTTAAGGTCTAGCGGGGGCTTCAATGAGCAGTTCTTC. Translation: CASSLRSSGGFNEQFF.

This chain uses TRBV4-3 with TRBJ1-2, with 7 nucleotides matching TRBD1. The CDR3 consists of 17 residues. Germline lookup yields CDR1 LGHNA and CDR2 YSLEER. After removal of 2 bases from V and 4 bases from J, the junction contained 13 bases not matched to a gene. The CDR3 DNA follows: TGCGCCAGCAGCCAATTAACAGGGGAAGGGTGGGGCTATGGCTACACCTTC. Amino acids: CASSQLTGEGWGYGYTF.

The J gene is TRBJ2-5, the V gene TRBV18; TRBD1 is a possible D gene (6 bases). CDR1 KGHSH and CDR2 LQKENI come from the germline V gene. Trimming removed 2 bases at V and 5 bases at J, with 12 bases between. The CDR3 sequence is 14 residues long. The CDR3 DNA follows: TGTGCCAGCTCACCAACGACAGGCGGCGAGACCCAGTACTTC. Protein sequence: CASSPTTGGETQYF.

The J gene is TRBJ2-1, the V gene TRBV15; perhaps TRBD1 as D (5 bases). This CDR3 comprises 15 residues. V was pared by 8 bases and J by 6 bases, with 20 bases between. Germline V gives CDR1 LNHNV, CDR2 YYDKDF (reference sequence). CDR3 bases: TGTGCCACCGGACAAGGTATTGCTTCTCGCAATGAGCAGTTCTTC. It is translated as CATGQGIASRNEQFF.

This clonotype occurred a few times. The CDR3: CASSPSAQETQYF. The CDR3 DNA reads as TGTGCCAGCAGCCCTAGCGCCCAAGAGACCCAGTACTTC. The rearrangement uses TRBV7-2 and TRBJ2-5; tentatively, D is TRBD2 (6 bases). Trimming left V 5 bases short and J 1 base short, with 8 bases between. CDR3 length: 13 amino acids. The germline CDR1 and CDR2 sequences are SGHTA and FQGNSA.

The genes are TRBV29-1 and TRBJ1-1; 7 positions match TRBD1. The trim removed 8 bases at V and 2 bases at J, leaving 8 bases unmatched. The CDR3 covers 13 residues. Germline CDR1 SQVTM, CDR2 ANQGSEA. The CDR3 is CSTYRQGNTEAFF. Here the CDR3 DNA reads TGCAGCACCTACCGACAGGGAAACACTGAAGCTTTCTTT.

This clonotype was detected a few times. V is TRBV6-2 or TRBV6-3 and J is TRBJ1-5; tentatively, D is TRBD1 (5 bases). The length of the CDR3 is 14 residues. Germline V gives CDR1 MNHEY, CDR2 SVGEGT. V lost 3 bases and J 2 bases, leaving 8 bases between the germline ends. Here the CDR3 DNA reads TGTGCCAGCAGTTATGGGGGGGGCAATCAGCCCCAGCATTTT. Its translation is CASSYGGGNQPQHF.

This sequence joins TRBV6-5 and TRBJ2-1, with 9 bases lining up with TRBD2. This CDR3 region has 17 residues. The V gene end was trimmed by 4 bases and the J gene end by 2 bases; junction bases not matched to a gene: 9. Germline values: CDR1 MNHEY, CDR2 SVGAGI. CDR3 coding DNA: TGTGCCAGCAGTTCCGCCGTAGCGGGAGTTACCTACAATGAGCAGTTCTTC. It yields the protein CASSSAVAGVTYNEQFF.

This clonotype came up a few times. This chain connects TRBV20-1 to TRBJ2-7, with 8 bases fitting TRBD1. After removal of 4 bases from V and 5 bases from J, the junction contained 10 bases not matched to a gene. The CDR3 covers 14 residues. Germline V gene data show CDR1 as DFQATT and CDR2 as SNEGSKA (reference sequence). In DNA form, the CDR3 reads TGCAGTGCTACCCGGACAGGGTCGTTCAACGAGCAGTACTTC. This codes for CSATRTGSFNEQYF.